This passage covers 13 T cell receptor beta chains from one sample sequenced in a study of cytomegalovirus exposure and HLA in healthy donors (dated by TCRdb to about 2017). Library preparation was by the immunoSEQ multiplex PCR assay. For the multiplex PCR, a mixture combining 60 forward primers for TCR Vbeta segments and 13 reverse primers for TCR Jbeta segments was used. In TCRdb, the immuneACCESS table is reduced to in-frame sequences with V and J assigned. These tables do not hold every clone; where another copy was compared, an unresolved V gene accounts for under half, and the others remain unexplained. This sample lists a few hundred thousand clones; over 90% were detected once. Roughly 1.5% of the sample comes from the top ten. The sequencing input was PBMCs. The receptor set was obtained from a girl aged 2 to 9 in good health and CMV-seronegative.

This chain uses TRBV18 with TRBJ1-3; possible D gene TRBD1, 5 bases. CDR3 length: 17 amino acids. V was clipped by 3 bases and J by 0 bases, with 15 bases between them. Germline CDR1 reads KGHSH; CDR2 reads LQKENI. The CDR3 protein is CASSPSPQVSSGNTIYF. The CDR3 DNA reads as TGTGCCAGCTCACCCTCACCACAGGTGAGCTCTGGAAACACCATATATTTT.

V and J are TRBV19 and TRBJ1-5; 8 bases line up with TRBD1. J lost 7 bases, V lost 9 bases, and 8 bases had no gene match. Germline CDR1 reads LNHDA; CDR2 reads SQIVND (reference sequence). The CDR3 loop spans 13 amino acids. CDR3 DNA: TGTGCCAGCCGCGGACAGGGTGAGCAGCCCCAGCATTTT. Its translation is CASRGQGEQPQHF. The full variable domain, its missing parts supplied by reference TRBV19 and TRBJ1-5, is DGGITQSPKYLFRKEGQNVTLSCEQNLNHDAMYWYRQDPGQGLRLIYYSQIVNDFQKGDIAEGYSVSREKKESFPLTVTSAQKNPTAFYLCASRGQGEQPQHFGDGTRLSIL.

The rearrangement uses TRBV10-1 and TRBJ1-5, with D perhaps matching TRBD1 (5 bases). There are 13 residues in the CDR3. Germline V gives CDR1 WNHNN, CDR2 SYGVQD (reference sequence). Trimming took off 0 bases at V and 6 bases at J, with 6 bases between the two ends. CDR3 sequence: CASSESRGQPQHF. The CDR3 region has the DNA TGCGCCAGCAGTGAGTCTAGGGGTCAGCCCCAGCATTTT.

This CDR3 is CASSLHGSSYNEQFF. The CDR3 DNA reads TGTGCCAGCAGCCTCCACGGTAGCTCCTACAATGAGCAGTTCTTC. The chain combines TRBV14 with TRBJ2-1; no definite D call. This CDR3 region has 15 residues. Trimming cost V 4 bases and J 0 bases, with 10 bases left between them. The germline gives CDR1 SGHDN, CDR2 FVKESK.

The V gene is TRBV6-1, the J gene TRBJ1-1; D possibly corresponds to TRBD1 (5 bases). This CDR3 has 16 residues. The V end was cut by 3 bases, the J end by 0 bases, with 14 bases between. Per germline, CDR1 MNHNS and CDR2 SASEGT. CDR3 loop: CASSDLGPGMNTEAFF. CDR3 DNA: TGTGCCAGCAGTGACCTGGGGCCTGGAATGAACACTGAAGCTTTCTTT.

Concerning this clone: Germline and junction disagree at one end, which may indicate a read error. This chain joins TRBV7-3 and TRBJ1-6; 7 nucleotides agree with TRBD1. Germline loops: CDR1 SGHTA, CDR2 FQGTGA. CDR3 length equals 15 residues. CDR3 region: CASSLTGQVNSPLHF. The CDR3 DNA follows: TGTGCCAGCAGCTTAACTGGACAGGTCAATTCGCCCCTCCACTTT.

This chain uses TRBV7-9 with TRBJ2-7; TRBD2 matches 14 bases. V dropped 5 bases and J dropped 2; count of bases not matched to a gene: 2. Germline V lookup: CDR1 SEHNR, CDR2 FQNEAQ (reference sequence). This CDR3 contains 15 residues. For the CDR3, the DNA is TGTGCCAGCAGCCCGACTAGCGGGGGGGCCTACGAGCAGTACTTC. Amino acid sequence: CASSPTSGGAYEQYF.

The chain uses TRBV18 and TRBJ1-1, with 7 bases fitting TRBD1. Unmatched junction bases numbered 9, after V lost 4 bases and J lost 7 bases. CDR3 length: 14 residues. Germline-derived CDR1 and CDR2 are KGHSH and LQKENI. This chain's CDR3 is CASSQSGQIIEAFF. CDR3 nucleotide sequence: TGTGCCAGCTCACAATCGGGACAGATCATTGAAGCTTTCTTT.

The chain is built from TRBV11-2 and TRBJ2-2; 13 nucleotides align to TRBD2. This CDR3 has 17 amino acids. Germline V lookup: CDR1 SGHAT, CDR2 FQNNGV. V lost 6 bases to trimming and J lost 4 bases; unmatched junction nucleotides: 8. The CDR3 sequence: CASSPGLAGAFTGELFF. The CDR3 DNA reads TGTGCCAGCAGTCCTGGACTAGCGGGGGCCTTCACCGGGGAGCTGTTTTTT. The full variable domain, in which reference TRBV11-2 and TRBJ2-2 provide the parts outside the CDR3, is EAGVAQSPRYKIIEKRQSVAFWCNPISGHATLYWYQQILGQGPKLLIQFQNNGVVDDSQLPKDRFSAERLKGVDSTLKIQPAKLEDSAVYLCASSPGLAGAFTGELFFGEGSRLTVL.

The chain has TRBV28 and TRBJ2-6; D remains ambiguous. In germline, CDR1 is MDHEN, CDR2 SYDVKM. The V end was cut by 1 base, the J end by 4 bases, with 5 bases between. The CDR3 contains 14 residues. The CDR3 here is CASSLFLGANVLTF. The CDR3 region has the DNA TGTGCCAGCAGTTTATTTCTGGGGGCCAACGTCCTGACTTTC.

The CDR3 bases are TGTGCCAGTAGTCCCGGACAGGGTGGAGTTAACACTGAAGCTTTCTTT. Residues: CASSPGQGGVNTEAFF. The chain joins TRBV19 to TRBJ1-1; 8 positions agree with TRBD1. Germline assignment: CDR1 LNHDA and CDR2 SQIVND (reference sequence). Losses at the gene ends were 5 bases for V and 2 bases for J; bases not matched to a gene: 10. This CDR3 has 16 residues.

The chain joins TRBV30 to TRBJ1-1; possibly TRBD1 for D (5 bases). This CDR3 spans 14 amino acids. The germline CDR1 and CDR2 sequences are GTSNPN and SVGIG (reference sequence). With 6 bases removed from V and 5 bases from J, the gap between germline ends came to 19 bases. CDR3 sequence (DNA): TGTGCCTGTTACCGGGCCAAAAAGGGGACTGAAGCTTTCTTT. This sequence encodes CACYRAKKGTEAFF. The variable domain in full, completed from reference TRBV30 and TRBJ1-1, reads SQTIHQWPATLVQPVGSPLSLECTVEGTSNPNLYWYRQAAGRGLQLLFYSVGIGQISSEVPQNLSASRPQDRQFILSSKKLLLSDSGFYLCACYRAKKGTEAFFGQGTRLTVV.

This clone appeared once. J is TRBJ2-6 and V is TRBV7-6; D may be TRBD1 (5 bases). The CDR3 totals 18 residues. The V end lost 2 bases, the J end lost 1 base, and 15 bases lay between the germline ends. CDR1 and CDR2 from the germline V gene are SGHVS and FNYEAQ. The CDR3, as DNA: TGTGCCAGCAGCTTAAGGGGTTCCACTGGTTCTGGGGCCAACGTCCTGACTTTC. Protein sequence: CASSLRGSTGSGANVLTF.